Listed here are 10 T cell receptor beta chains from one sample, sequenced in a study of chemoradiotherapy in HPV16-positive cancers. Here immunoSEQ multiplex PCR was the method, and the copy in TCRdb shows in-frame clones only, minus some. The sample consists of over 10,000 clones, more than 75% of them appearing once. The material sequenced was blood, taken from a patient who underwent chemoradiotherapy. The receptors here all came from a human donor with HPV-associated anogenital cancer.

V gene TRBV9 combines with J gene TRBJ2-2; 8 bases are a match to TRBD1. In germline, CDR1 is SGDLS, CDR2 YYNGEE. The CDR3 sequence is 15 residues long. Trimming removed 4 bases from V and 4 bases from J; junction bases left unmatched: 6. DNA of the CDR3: TGTGCCAGCAGCAACCGGGACAGGCCCACCGGGGAGCTGTTTTTT. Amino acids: CASSNRDRPTGELFF. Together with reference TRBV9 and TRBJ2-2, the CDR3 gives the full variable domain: DSGVTQTPKHLITATGQRVTLRCSPRSGDLSVYWYQQSLDQGLQFLIQYYNGEERAKGNILERFSAQQFPDLHSELNLSSLELGDSALYFCASSNRDRPTGELFFGEGSRLTVL.

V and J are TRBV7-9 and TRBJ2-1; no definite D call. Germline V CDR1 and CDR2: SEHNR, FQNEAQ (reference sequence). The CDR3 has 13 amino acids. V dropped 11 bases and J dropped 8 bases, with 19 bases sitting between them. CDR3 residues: CAGDSSVIDEQFF. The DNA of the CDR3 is TGTGCCGGCGACTCCTCGGTCATCGATGAGCAGTTCTTC.

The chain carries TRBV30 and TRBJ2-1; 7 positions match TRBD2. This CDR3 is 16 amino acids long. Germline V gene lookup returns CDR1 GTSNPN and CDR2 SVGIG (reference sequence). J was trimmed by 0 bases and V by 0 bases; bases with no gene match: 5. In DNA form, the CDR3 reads TGTGCCTGGAGTGTAAGCGGGACCCTCTCCTACAATGAGCAGTTCTTC. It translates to CAWSVSGTLSYNEQFF.

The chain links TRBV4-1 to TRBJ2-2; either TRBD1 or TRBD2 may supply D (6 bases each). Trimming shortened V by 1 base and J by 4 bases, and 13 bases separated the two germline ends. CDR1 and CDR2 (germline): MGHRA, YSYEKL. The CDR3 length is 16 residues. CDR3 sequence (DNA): TGCGCCAGCAGCCAAGGAGGTCGGGGGCGCACCGGGGAGCTGTTTTTT. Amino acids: CASSQGGRGRTGELFF.

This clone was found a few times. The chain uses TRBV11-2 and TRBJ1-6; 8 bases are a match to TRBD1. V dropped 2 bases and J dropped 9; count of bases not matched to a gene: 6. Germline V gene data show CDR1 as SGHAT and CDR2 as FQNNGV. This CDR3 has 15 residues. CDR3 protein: CASSLWTGISSPLHF. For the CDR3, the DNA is TGTGCCAGCAGCTTATGGACAGGGATTAGTTCACCCCTCCACTTT.

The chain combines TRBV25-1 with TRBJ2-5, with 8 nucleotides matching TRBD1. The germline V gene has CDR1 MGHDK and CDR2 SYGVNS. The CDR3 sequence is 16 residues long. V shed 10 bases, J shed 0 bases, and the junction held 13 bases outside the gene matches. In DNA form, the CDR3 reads TGTGCCAATGTGGGACAGGAGACGACAAACCAAGAGACCCAGTACTTC. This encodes CANVGQETTNQETQYF.

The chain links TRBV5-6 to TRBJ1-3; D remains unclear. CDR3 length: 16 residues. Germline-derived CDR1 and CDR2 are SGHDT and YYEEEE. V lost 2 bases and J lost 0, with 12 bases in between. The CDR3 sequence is CASSFQIRHSGNTIYF. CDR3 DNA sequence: TGTGCCAGCAGCTTCCAGATCAGGCACTCTGGAAACACCATATATTTT.

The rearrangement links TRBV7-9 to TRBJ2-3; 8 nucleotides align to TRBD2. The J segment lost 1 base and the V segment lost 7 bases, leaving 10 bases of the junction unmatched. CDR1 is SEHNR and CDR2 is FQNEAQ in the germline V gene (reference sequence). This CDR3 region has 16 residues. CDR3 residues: CASTLRGARGTDTQYF. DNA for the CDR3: TGTGCCAGCACCCTGCGGGGGGCGCGGGGCACAGATACGCAGTATTTT.

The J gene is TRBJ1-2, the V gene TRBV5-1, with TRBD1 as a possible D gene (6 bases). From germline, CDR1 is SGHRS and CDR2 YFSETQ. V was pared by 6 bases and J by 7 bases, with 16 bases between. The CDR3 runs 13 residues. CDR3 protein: CASMGGTTLGYTF. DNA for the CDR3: TGCGCCAGCATGGGTGGGACAACTCTTGGCTACACCTTC.

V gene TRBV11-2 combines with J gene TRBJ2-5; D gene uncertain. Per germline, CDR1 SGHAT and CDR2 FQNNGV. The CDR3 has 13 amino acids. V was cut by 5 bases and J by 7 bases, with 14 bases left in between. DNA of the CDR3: TGTGCCAGCAGCCCGCGTGGTGGTTGGACCCAGTACTTC. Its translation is CASSPRGGWTQYF.